What follows are 26 T cell receptor beta chains derived from one specimen sequenced in a study of T cell changes during pregnancy in multiple sclerosis. Assay used: immunoSEQ multiplex PCR; TCRdb lists only in-frame clones, some missing. The sample lists approximately 84,000 clones, approximately 94% seen once, with 2.5% in the top ten. Source: peripheral blood, taken in the third trimester of pregnancy. These receptors were collected from a female donor with multiple sclerosis, enrolled in a pregnancy study.

This clone was seen just once. J is TRBJ2-5 and V is TRBV5-4, with 10 bases matching TRBD2. CDR1 and CDR2 from the germline V gene are SGHNT and YYREEE (reference sequence). The V and J ends lost 3 bases and 4 bases, in that order; junction bases with no gene match: 3. This CDR3 contains 14 residues. The CDR3 here is CASSSWTSGETQYF. The DNA for the CDR3 is TGTGCCAGCAGCTCCTGGACTAGCGGAGAGACCCAGTACTTC. Combining the CDR3 with reference TRBV5-4 and TRBJ2-5 gives the whole variable domain ETGVTQSPTHLIKTRGQQVTLRCSSQSGHNTVSWYQQALGQGPQFIFQYYREEENGRGNFPPRFSGLQFPNYSSELNVNALELDDSALYLCASSSWTSGETQYFGPGTRLLVL.

This clone was counted once. This rearrangement joins TRBV5-4 to TRBJ2-2; D possibly corresponds to TRBD2 (5 bases). This CDR3 has 15 amino acids. The germline gives CDR1 SGHNT, CDR2 YYREEE (reference sequence). Deletions cut 4 bases from V and 1 base from J, with 11 bases between. CDR3 amino acids: CASSLPGRNTGELFF. In DNA form, the CDR3 reads TGTGCCAGCAGCCTGCCGGGGAGGAACACCGGGGAGCTGTTTTTT. Full variable domain (remainder filled in from reference TRBV5-4 and TRBJ2-2): ETGVTQSPTHLIKTRGQQVTLRCSSQSGHNTVSWYQQALGQGPQFIFQYYREEENGRGNFPPRFSGLQFPNYSSELNVNALELDDSALYLCASSLPGRNTGELFFGEGSRLTVL.

The chain couples TRBV7-3 to TRBJ2-2, with 10 bases that match TRBD1. This CDR3 contains 15 residues. Trimming cost V 4 bases and J 5 bases; bases outside gene matches: 4. The germline V gene encodes CDR1 SGHTA and CDR2 FQGTGA. As DNA, the CDR3 is TGTGCCAGCAGCTCAAGACAGGGGGCTACCGGGGAGCTGTTTTTT. Its protein product is CASSSRQGATGELFF.

This rearrangement joins TRBV6-1 to TRBJ2-7; D is perhaps TRBD2 (6 bases). The CDR3 extends over 12 amino acids. Trimming took 8 bases from V and 5 from J, leaving 13 bases between them. CDR1 is MNHNS and CDR2 is SASEGT in the germline V gene. In DNA form, the CDR3 reads TGTGCCAGCGAGGGCCCGGGAGACGAGCAGTACTTC. Translated: CASEGPGDEQYF.

The gene calls are TRBV5-6 and TRBJ2-7; D is perhaps TRBD1 (6 bases). The V gene lost 4 bases and the J gene lost 7 bases, with 15 bases spanning the gap. CDR1 is SGHDT and CDR2 is YYEEEE in the germline V gene. The CDR3 runs to 13 residues. The chain's CDR3 is CASSPRYREEQYF. CDR3 DNA sequence: TGTGCCAGCAGCCCGAGGTACAGGGAAGAGCAGTACTTC.

This clone was observed a single time. This rearrangement joins TRBV27 to TRBJ2-3; 16 bases agree with TRBD2. This CDR3 region has 20 residues. Germline assignment: CDR1 MNHEY and CDR2 SMNVEV (reference sequence). Trimming at V came to 6 bases and at J to 0 bases, leaving 12 bases not matched to a gene. CDR3 region: CASRVVGLAGGPSSTDTQYF. In nucleotides, the CDR3 is TGTGCCAGCAGAGTAGTGGGACTAGCGGGGGGGCCATCTAGCACAGATACGCAGTATTTT.

The V and J genes are TRBV15 and TRBJ2-3; 9 nucleotides agree with TRBD1. This CDR3 is built from 14 residues. V dropped 5 bases and J dropped 3; count of bases not matched to a gene: 3. Germline CDR1 LNHNV, CDR2 YYDKDF (reference sequence). In DNA, the CDR3 is TGTGCCACCAGCCGGGACAGGGCGACAGATACGCAGTATTTT. This gives the protein CATSRDRATDTQYF.

The chain couples TRBV4-1 to TRBJ2-3; 8 nucleotides line up with TRBD1. CDR3 length: 16 residues. Losses at the gene ends were 3 bases for V and 5 bases for J; bases not matched to a gene: 10. Germline assignment: CDR1 MGHRA and CDR2 YSYEKL. The CDR3 region has the DNA TGCGCCAGCAGCCACCTCGTCGGACAGGGACGAGATACGCAGTATTTT. This codes for CASSHLVGQGRDTQYF.

The rearrangement links TRBV10-3 to TRBJ1-4, with 9 bases lining up with TRBD1. CDR3 size: 17 residues. The germline V gene encodes CDR1 ENHRY and CDR2 SYGVKD. V gave up 3 bases and J gave up 8 bases; unmatched junction bases: 13. CDR3 sequence reads: CAISDEQGARLGEKLFF. The CDR3 DNA follows: TGTGCCATCAGTGATGAACAGGGGGCGCGGCTGGGAGAAAAACTGTTTTTT.

The table lists this clone with a few counts. The chain uses TRBV10-3 and TRBJ1-2; the D is unclear. This CDR3 has 14 amino acids. The V end lost 2 bases, the J end lost 5 bases, and 12 bases lay between the germline ends. CDR1 and CDR2 (germline): ENHRY, SYGVKD. The CDR3 region is CAISEGGSDYGYTF. The CDR3 bases are TGTGCCATCAGTGAGGGAGGCAGCGATTATGGCTACACCTTC.

V gene TRBV19 combines with J gene TRBJ1-3; 8 bases fit TRBD1. Germline CDR1 reads LNHDA; CDR2 reads SQIVND (reference sequence). The CDR3 length is 15 residues. Losses at the gene ends were 11 bases for V and 4 bases for J; bases not matched to a gene: 13. The CDR3 loop is CALDRVGKFGNTIYF. The CDR3 DNA reads TGTGCCTTGGACAGGGTCGGTAAGTTCGGAAACACCATATATTTT.

The chain joins TRBV27 to TRBJ1-5, with 9 bases identical to TRBD1. V lost 7 bases and J lost 4; bases outside the gene matches: 8. Germline CDR1 MNHEY, CDR2 SMNVEV (reference sequence). This CDR3 comprises 15 residues. The CDR3 here is CASKPGQGPNQPQHF. CDR3 nucleotide sequence: TGTGCCAGCAAACCGGGACAGGGTCCGAATCAGCCCCAGCATTTT.

The chain combines TRBV20-1 with TRBJ1-2, with a possible D match to TRBD1 (5 bases). This CDR3 contains 11 residues. Per the germline V gene, CDR1 is DFQATT and CDR2 is SNEGSKA (reference sequence). The germline V and J ends were trimmed by 2 bases and 9 bases, with 10 bases remaining between them. As DNA, the CDR3 is TGCAGTGCTAGACGGGGGGAGAGCTACACCTTC. It is translated as CSARRGESYTF.

This clone was seen a few times. The rearrangement joins TRBV2 to TRBJ1-5; maybe TRBD1 (5 bases). Germline lookup yields CDR1 SNHLY and CDR2 FYNNEI. This CDR3 spans 13 amino acids. V was clipped by 6 bases and J by 8 bases, with 14 bases between them. CDR3 DNA: TGTGCCAGCAGGAAAACCGGGGGAGAGCCCCAGCATTTT. This sequence encodes CASRKTGGEPQHF.

V is TRBV2 and J is TRBJ2-6; 11 nucleotides align to TRBD1. The CDR3 runs to 19 residues. CDR1 is SNHLY and CDR2 is FYNNEI in the germline V gene. Germline trimming cut 6 bases from V and 3 bases from J; bases unmatched to any gene: 13. CDR3 in amino acids: CASSSGTGGSAIGANVLTF. The CDR3 DNA reads TGTGCCAGCAGCTCCGGGACAGGGGGATCCGCAATTGGGGCCAACGTCCTGACTTTC.

The chain links TRBV19 to TRBJ1-3; D is ambiguous. V lost 1 base and J 3 bases, leaving 10 bases between the germline ends. There are 15 residues in the CDR3. Germline V lookup: CDR1 LNHDA, CDR2 SQIVND (reference sequence). CDR3 amino acids: CASSIGTGFGNTIYF. CDR3 bases: TGTGCCAGTAGTATAGGTACGGGATTTGGAAACACCATATATTTT. The full variable domain, rest sourced from reference TRBV19 and TRBJ1-3, is DGGITQSPKYLFRKEGQNVTLSCEQNLNHDAMYWYRQDPGQGLRLIYYSQIVNDFQKGDIAEGYSVSREKKESFPLTVTSAQKNPTAFYLCASSIGTGFGNTIYFGEGSWLTVV.

The rearrangement links TRBV5-6 to TRBJ1-5, with 9 positions matching TRBD1. The V and J ends lost 3 bases and 7 bases, in that order; junction bases with no gene match: 2. CDR3 length: 13 residues. Germline CDR1 is SGHDT and CDR2 is YYEEEE. CDR3 sequence reads: CASSYRGRQPQHF. DNA of the CDR3: TGTGCCAGCAGCTACAGGGGGCGACAGCCCCAGCATTTT.

The rearrangement joins TRBV20-1 to TRBJ2-5; D unclear. In germline, CDR1 is DFQATT, CDR2 SNEGSKA (reference sequence). Trimming took off 6 bases at V and 2 bases at J, with 4 bases between the two ends. The CDR3 is made up of 10 amino acids. The CDR3 here is CSATQETQYF. The CDR3, as DNA: TGCAGTGCCACACAAGAGACCCAGTACTTC.

The rearrangement joins TRBV7-9 to TRBJ1-2, with D possibly matching TRBD1 (6 bases). Germline V gene lookup returns CDR1 SEHNR and CDR2 FQNEAQ (reference sequence). The CDR3 contains 18 residues. V was clipped by 3 bases and J by 3 bases, with 23 bases between them. The CDR3 DNA reads as TGTGCCAGCAGCTTGACAGGCGTCCCTACATTGAGGGACTATGGCTACACCTTC. Translating gives CASSLTGVPTLRDYGYTF.

The V and J genes are TRBV5-1 and TRBJ2-3, with no clear D. The germline CDR1 and CDR2 sequences are SGHRS and YFSETQ. CDR3 length: 13 amino acids. The V gene lost 4 bases and the J gene lost 4 bases, with 10 bases spanning the gap. The CDR3 region has the DNA TGCGCCAGCAGCCCTACTCAATCAGATACGCAGTATTTT. Protein: CASSPTQSDTQYF. The variable domain in full, completed from reference TRBV5-1 and TRBJ2-3, reads KAGVTQTPRYLIKTRGQQVTLSCSPISGHRSVSWYQQTPGQGLQFLFEYFSETQRNKGNFPGRFSGRQFSNSRSEMNVSTLELGDSALYLCASSPTQSDTQYFGPGTRLTVL.

V is TRBV11-2 and J is TRBJ2-2, with D unresolved. The germline V gene encodes CDR1 SGHAT and CDR2 FQNNGV. The CDR3 length is 15 residues. V shed 0 bases and J shed 5 bases, with 10 bases lying between them. The CDR3 nucleotides are TGTGCCAGCAGCTTAGATCCCCAGGATACCGGGGAGCTGTTTTTT. Encoded protein: CASSLDPQDTGELFF.

The chain links TRBV5-5 to TRBJ1-3; unclear D gene. Germline V gene lookup returns CDR1 SGHKS and CDR2 YYEKEE (reference sequence). The CDR3 runs to 15 residues. V dropped 4 bases and J dropped 6 bases, with 17 bases sitting between them. The CDR3 here is CASSQYDILANTIYF. The CDR3 DNA follows: TGTGCCAGCAGCCAATACGACATTCTGGCAAACACCATATATTTT.

This chain links TRBV2 with TRBJ2-4; maybe TRBD1 (6 bases). CDR1 is SNHLY and CDR2 is FYNNEI in the germline V gene. Trimming took 5 bases from V and 8 from J, leaving 13 bases between them. CDR3 length: 13 residues. CDR3 bases: TGTGCCAGCAGTACAGGGTACGAGGACATTCAGTACTTC. Translation: CASSTGYEDIQYF.

The chain employs TRBV10-3 and TRBJ1-5; D may be TRBD1 (6 bases). This CDR3 comprises 13 residues. Germline V lookup: CDR1 ENHRY, CDR2 SYGVKD. V dropped 5 bases and J dropped 4 bases, with 9 bases sitting between them. In DNA, the CDR3 is TGTGCCATCAGTACGGACAGAAATCAGCCCCAGCATTTT. Protein product: CAISTDRNQPQHF.

The chain recombines TRBV10-2 with TRBJ2-2; D is ambiguous. V lost 4 bases, J lost 5 bases, and 5 bases lay in between. Germline-derived CDR1 and CDR2 are WSHSY and SAAADI. The CDR3 covers 12 residues. The CDR3 sequence is CASSVLTGELFF. The CDR3 bases are TGCGCCAGCAGTGTTTTAACCGGGGAGCTGTTTTTT.

This clone occurred once. The chain uses TRBV19 and TRBJ2-7, with D tentatively TRBD1 (5 bases). The V end lost 1 base, the J end lost 7 bases, and 20 bases lay between the germline ends. CDR3 length equals 16 residues. Germline V lookup: CDR1 LNHDA, CDR2 SQIVND (reference sequence). CDR3 sequence (DNA): TGTGCCAGTAGTATAGGTTCGGTGACAGTGGCGTCTGAGCAGTACTTC. Translation gives CASSIGSVTVASEQYF. The full variable domain, its missing parts supplied by reference TRBV19 and TRBJ2-7, is DGGITQSPKYLFRKEGQNVTLSCEQNLNHDAMYWYRQDPGQGLRLIYYSQIVNDFQKGDIAEGYSVSREKKESFPLTVTSAQKNPTAFYLCASSIGSVTVASEQYFGPGTRLTVT.